The subject of this entry is one T cell receptor (beta chain). The data are from a study of blood T cell repertoires in COVID-19. Study background: The cDNA or gDNA used as material had been derived from T cells, B-cell-depleted T cells, or PBMCs.

Authors' data handling: Reference gene primer amplification gave nucleated cell count estimates. Generated by immunoSEQ multiplex PCR, the TCRdb table keeps only in-frame clones and is missing some. V, J and clone size are taken as reported in that table, and D and trimming were inferred from the DNA itself. Of 450,000 or so clones in the sample, 80% to 90% were seen once. CDR1 is SEHNR, CDR2 FQNEAQ, per germline (reference sequence). Germline trimming cut 3 bases from V and 5 bases from J; bases unmatched to any gene: 5. The CDR3 has 15 amino acids. This rearrangement joins TRBV7-9 to TRBJ1-1, with TRBD1 matching 11 bases. This sequence originates from a man between 18 and 29 years old with COVID-19, enrolled during active disease. The sample consisted of peripheral blood. As DNA, the CDR3 is TGTGCCAGCAGCTTCTCGGGGACAGGGGGGACTGAAGCTTTCTTT. Translated: CASSFSGTGGTEAFF.